This is a list of T cell receptor beta chains from one sample in a study of blood T cell repertoires in COVID-19. Data came from immunoSEQ multiplex PCR; TCRdb stores just in-frame clones and leaves some out. The sample holds some 5,900 clones, about 86% seen once. The sequencing input was peripheral blood. Every receptor here comes from a human donor in a cohort sampled during active COVID-19. Each CDR3 is given without its conserved first and last residue. D genes are given only for firm matches.

V: TRBV5-4
D: -
CDR3: ASSQDRSNTEAF

V: TRBV18
D: TRBD2
CDR3: ASSPGGDARHKNIQY

V: TRBV9
D: -
CDR3: ASSPGPGNTIY

V: TRBV11-2
D: -
CDR3: ASSLGARVQETQY

V: TRBV5-8
D: -
CDR3: ASSRFSGGELF

V: TRBV10-3
D: -
CDR3: AISDVRNYGYT

V: TRBV18
D: TRBD1
CDR3: ASSPPGTGGLGYT

V: TRBV7-2
D: -
CDR3: ASSLWQGKLSYGYT

V: TRBV5-1
D: TRBD1
CDR3: ASSLTGGRHEQY

V: TRBV19
D: -
CDR3: ASSPRQDRPLH

V: TRBV7-9
D: TRBD1
CDR3: ASSLTGGHTEAF

V: TRBV12-5
D: TRBD1
CDR3: ASGQSGTGGSEQF

V: TRBV7-2
D: -
CDR3: ASSLNTRGLSEAF

V: TRBV6-5
D: -
CDR3: ASSYFPGQETQY

V: TRBV6-1
D: -
CDR3: ASSELSSNYGYT

V: TRBV9
D: TRBD1
CDR3: ASSVLAGTGGEQF

V: TRBV24-1
D: -
CDR3: ATSDRDSLQGVNTEAF

V: TRBV3-1/TRBV3-2
D: TRBD1
CDR3: ASSQERDRSSYNEQF